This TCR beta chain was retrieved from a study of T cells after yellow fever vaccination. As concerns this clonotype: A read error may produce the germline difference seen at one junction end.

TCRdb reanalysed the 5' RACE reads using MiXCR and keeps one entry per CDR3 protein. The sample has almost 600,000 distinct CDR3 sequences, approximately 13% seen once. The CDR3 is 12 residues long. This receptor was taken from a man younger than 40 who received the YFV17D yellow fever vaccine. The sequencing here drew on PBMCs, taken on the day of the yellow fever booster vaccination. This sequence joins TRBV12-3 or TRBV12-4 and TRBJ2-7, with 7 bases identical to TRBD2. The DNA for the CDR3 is TGTGCCAGCAGTTCCCAGCGTGGGAGGGTATCCTTC. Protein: CASSSQRGRVSF.